This T cell receptor beta chain was identified during a study of blood T cell repertoires in COVID-19. About the study: From the United States, Italy and Spain came samples of acute and convalescent COVID-19. PBMCs, B-cell-depleted T cells, or T cells provided the cDNA or gDNA that made up the material.

Per the authors' pipeline: Cell counts per sample came from amplifying reference gene primers. The table came from immunoSEQ multiplex PCR; TCRdb's copy has only in-frame clones and leaves some out. V, J and clone size are taken as reported in that table, and D and trimming were inferred from the DNA itself. The repertoire holds about 150,000 clones, with approximately 86% as singletons. In its sample, this clone was seen a few times. This CDR3 has 15 amino acids. Trimming shortened V by 5 bases and J by 0 bases, and 12 bases separated the two germline ends. Per the germline V gene, CDR1 is SNHLY and CDR2 is FYNNEI. While infection was still active, Seattle patients were enrolled and then followed longitudinally.

The V gene is TRBV2, the J gene TRBJ2-3, with D unresolved. The clonotype was recovered from a man between 60 and 75 years old with COVID-19, enrolled during active disease. The sample taken for sequencing was peripheral blood. CDR3 in amino acids: CASSRGLPSTDTQYF. The CDR3 bases are TGTGCCAGCAGTCGCGGCCTCCCCAGCACAGATACGCAGTATTTT.